The 6 T cell receptor beta chains given below trace back to one sample, sequenced in a study of blood T cells in healthy people across ages (dated by TCRdb to about 2015). Libraries were constructed by 5' RACE. Sequencing was performed on an Illumina HiSeq 2500. A second PCR of 7 to 11 cycles was run with a J-beta primer mix and a sample-barcoded 5' primer. Using fastp trimming at Q25 and MiXCR clonotype assembly, TCRdb reanalyzed the public sequencing data and kept in-frame beta chains. Rows are combined by CDR3 protein, so each entry shows the most common genes and DNA. This sample holds roughly 1.4 million distinct CDR3 sequences; roughly 59% were observed only once. Over 6.5% of the sample rests with the top ten. The specimen sequenced was blood. The source of these receptors is a man in his late teens or twenties in good health.

The rearrangement joins TRBV14 to TRBJ2-4; D remains ambiguous. The DNA matches TRBJ2-7 better at its end, which makes the J call doubtful. Germline-derived CDR1 and CDR2 are SGHDN and FVKESK. There are 18 residues in the CDR3. Here the CDR3 DNA reads TGTGCCAGCAGCCAATTAATCCCCTGGGGAAGCACGCGCTACGAGCAGTACTTC. As protein: CASSQLIPWGSTRYEQYF.

This clonotype showed up just once. An end of the junction differs from the germline gene, which may be a read error. The chain recombines TRBV2 with TRBJ2-4; TRBD2 aligns across 10 bases. The CDR3 extends over 14 amino acids. CDR1 and CDR2 (germline): SNHLY, FYNNEI. The CDR3 nucleotides read TGTGCCAGCAGAAAAACCAGTAATAGCGGGGGGACGGACTTC. Translation: CASRKTSNSGGTDF.

This clonotype appeared a few times. The J gene is TRBJ2-5, the V gene TRBV25-1; 9 nucleotides line up with TRBD2. Germline V gene sequence: CDR1 MGHDK, CDR2 SYGVNS. Trimming at V came to 7 bases and at J to 0 bases, leaving 12 bases not matched to a gene. The CDR3 is 17 residues long. CDR3 sequence: CASTDGTSRKDQETQYF. Here the CDR3 DNA reads TGTGCCAGCACCGACGGGACTAGCCGGAAAGACCAAGAGACCCAGTACTTC. The full variable domain, in which reference TRBV25-1 and TRBJ2-5 provide the parts outside the CDR3, is EADIYQTPRYLVIGTGKKITLECSQTMGHDKMYWYQQDPGMELHLIHYSYGVNSTEKGDLSSESTVSRIRTEHFPLTLESARPSHTSQYLCASTDGTSRKDQETQYFGPGTRLLVL.

The chain carries TRBV4-3 and TRBJ1-2; tentative D call: TRBD1 (5 bases). Trimming removed 1 base from V and 4 bases from J, with 13 bases in between. The germline V gene has CDR1 LGHNA and CDR2 YSLEER. This CDR3 contains 15 residues. CDR3 DNA: TGCGCCAGCAGCCAAGCTCTAGGGGACCGCTATGGCTACACCTTC. Translated, it gives CASSQALGDRYGYTF.

V and J are TRBV7-9 and TRBJ2-4; D is perhaps TRBD2 (6 bases). TRBJ2-5 explains the end of the DNA better; the J call may be wrong. The CDR3 spans 14 residues. The germline CDR1 and CDR2 sequences are SEHNR and FQNEAQ (reference sequence). The DNA of the CDR3 is TGTGCCAGCAGCCTACTAGCTGTGCGGGAGACCCAGTACTTC. Amino acid sequence: CASSLLAVRETQYF.

This clonotype showed up just once. The chain couples TRBV20-1 to TRBJ2-4; D is possibly TRBD1 (7 bases). This CDR3 contains 16 residues. CDR1 and CDR2 (germline): DFQATT, SNEGSKA (reference sequence). With 6 bases removed from V and 6 bases from J, the gap between germline ends came to 24 bases. This chain's CDR3 is CSAYTDREEDGNIQYF. The CDR3 DNA sequence: TGCAGTGCCTACACCGACAGGGAGGAAGATGGAAACATTCAGTACTTC.